The 13 T cell receptor beta chains below were found in one sample sequenced in a study of T cell repertoires in ileal Crohn's disease. Some clones are missing from TCRdb's copy, which holds only in-frame ones; the method was immunoSEQ multiplex PCR. The sample carries some 14,000 clones, over 60% recorded once. Sequencing used ileal tissue. These receptors were collected from an adult with Crohn's disease.

This rearrangement joins TRBV4-1 to TRBJ1-3, with D tentatively TRBD1 (5 bases). The CDR3 runs 16 residues. CDR1 and CDR2 from the germline V gene are MGHRA and YSYEKL. V lost 4 bases and J lost 0, with 13 bases in between. CDR3 protein: CASSRDRTSSGNTIYF. The CDR3 coding sequence is TGCGCCAGCAGCCGAGATAGGACAAGCTCTGGAAACACCATATATTTT.

The V call is TRBV28, the J call TRBJ2-7, with D possibly matching TRBD1 (5 bases). Germline loops: CDR1 MDHEN, CDR2 SYDVKM. The V gene lost 3 bases and the J gene lost 9 bases, with 18 bases spanning the gap. This CDR3 is 14 amino acids long. This CDR3 is CASSFFDRRGGQYF. The DNA of the CDR3 is TGTGCCAGCAGTTTCTTTGACAGACGCGGTGGGCAGTACTTC.

The chain is built from TRBV5-6 and TRBJ2-7; 11 bases are a match to TRBD1. Germline assignment: CDR1 SGHDT and CDR2 YYEEEE. CDR3 length: 19 residues. The ends lost 1 base at V and 3 bases at J; junction bases unmatched: 15. Here the CDR3 reads CASSLRTGGRPGKGYEQYF. The CDR3, as DNA: TGTGCCAGCAGCTTGAGGACAGGGGGCCGCCCGGGGAAGGGCTACGAGCAGTACTTC.

A few counts support this clone. This chain links TRBV6-1 with TRBJ1-1; D is unresolved. The CDR3 extends over 11 amino acids. The V gene's germline CDR1 is MNHNS and CDR2 SASEGT. V lost 9 bases and J 1 base, leaving 6 bases between the germline ends. The CDR3 DNA is TGTGCCAGTGGCCGGAACACTGAAGCTTTCTTT. Amino acids: CASGRNTEAFF.

DNA for the CDR3: TGTGCCAGTAGTATCGAAGCTGCGTACAGAAATTCACCCCTCCACTTT. Translating it yields CASSIEAAYRNSPLHF. This chain joins TRBV19 and TRBJ1-6; D not certain. The CDR3 is 16 amino acids. The V end lost 3 bases, the J end lost 7 bases, and 16 bases lay between the germline ends. Germline CDR1 and CDR2: LNHDA and SQIVND (reference sequence).

The rearrangement joins TRBV6-5 to TRBJ2-4; 7 nucleotides match TRBD1. J was trimmed by 0 bases and V by 4 bases; bases with no gene match: 6. Per the germline V gene, CDR1 is MNHEY and CDR2 is SVGAGI. This CDR3 comprises 16 residues. In DNA, the CDR3 is TGTGCCAGCAGTTCCCTGGGGACAGCAGCCAAAAACATTCAGTACTTC. Translated: CASSSLGTAAKNIQYF.

The genes are TRBV5-1 and TRBJ2-2; 7 bases agree with TRBD1. Germline loops: CDR1 SGHRS, CDR2 YFSETQ. This CDR3 region has 16 residues. J lost 4 bases, V lost 1 base, and 7 bases had no gene match. The CDR3 DNA reads TGCGCCAGCAGCTTGACCGGGACAGTCATCACCGGGGAGCTGTTTTTT. It yields the protein CASSLTGTVITGELFF.

This rearrangement joins TRBV15 to TRBJ2-2; 9 bases are a match to TRBD1. The V gene end was trimmed by 0 bases and the J gene end by 4 bases; junction bases not matched to a gene: 3. This CDR3 has 16 amino acids. Germline CDR1 reads LNHNV; CDR2 reads YYDKDF (reference sequence). CDR3 region: CATSRDLTGGTGELFF. The CDR3 region has the DNA TGTGCCACCAGCAGAGATTTGACAGGGGGCACCGGGGAGCTGTTTTTT.

V is TRBV25-1 and J is TRBJ2-1, with TRBD1 matching over 8 bases. CDR1 and CDR2 from the germline V gene are MGHDK and SYGVNS. V gave up 4 bases and J gave up 6 bases; unmatched junction bases: 2. The length of the CDR3 is 13 residues. CDR3 nucleotides: TGTGCCAGCAGTGTTACAGGGGGCAATGAGCAGTTCTTC. Its translation: CASSVTGGNEQFF.

This clone was observed a few times. The sample holds other DNA sequences that translate to the same CDR3. CDR3 nucleotide sequence: TGTGCCAGCAGCCAAGATTCGGGGGATGGAAACACCATATATTTT. This sequence encodes CASSQDSGDGNTIYF. The gene calls are TRBV4-2 and TRBJ1-3, with TRBD1 as a possible D gene (5 bases). Trimming cost V 0 bases and J 3 bases, with 9 bases left between them. Germline V gene data show CDR1 as LGHNA and CDR2 as YNFKEQ. There are 15 residues in the CDR3.

The rearrangement uses TRBV5-1 and TRBJ1-2; TRBD1 agrees at 8 bases. Looked up from germline, CDR1 is SGHRS and CDR2 is YFSETQ. This CDR3 spans 14 amino acids. J lost 4 bases, V lost 5 bases, and 7 bases had no gene match. CDR3 residues: CASRDAGGSYGYTF. For the CDR3, the DNA is TGCGCCAGCAGGGACGCAGGGGGCAGCTATGGCTACACCTTC.

The chain recombines TRBV5-4 with TRBJ1-1, with 9 bases lining up with TRBD1. CDR1 and CDR2 (germline): SGHNT, YYREEE (reference sequence). The CDR3 is 15 residues long. J gave up 1 base and V 3 bases, and 4 bases lay outside the gene matches. In DNA, the CDR3 is TGTGCCAGCAGCTCTCCGGGACAGGGGAACACTGAAGCTTTCTTT. Translating gives CASSSPGQGNTEAFF. The whole variable domain, remainder taken from reference TRBV5-4 and TRBJ1-1, is ETGVTQSPTHLIKTRGQQVTLRCSSQSGHNTVSWYQQALGQGPQFIFQYYREEENGRGNFPPRFSGLQFPNYSSELNVNALELDDSALYLCASSSPGQGNTEAFFGQGTRLTVV.

The chain has TRBV28 and TRBJ1-1, with D maybe TRBD1 (6 bases). The CDR3 extends over 13 amino acids. Germline CDR1 reads MDHEN; CDR2 reads SYDVKM. Trimming took off 6 bases at V and 2 bases at J, with 10 bases between the two ends. Here the CDR3 DNA reads TGTGCCAGCAGACCGGACAGAAACACTGAAGCTTTCTTT. It codes for CASRPDRNTEAFF.